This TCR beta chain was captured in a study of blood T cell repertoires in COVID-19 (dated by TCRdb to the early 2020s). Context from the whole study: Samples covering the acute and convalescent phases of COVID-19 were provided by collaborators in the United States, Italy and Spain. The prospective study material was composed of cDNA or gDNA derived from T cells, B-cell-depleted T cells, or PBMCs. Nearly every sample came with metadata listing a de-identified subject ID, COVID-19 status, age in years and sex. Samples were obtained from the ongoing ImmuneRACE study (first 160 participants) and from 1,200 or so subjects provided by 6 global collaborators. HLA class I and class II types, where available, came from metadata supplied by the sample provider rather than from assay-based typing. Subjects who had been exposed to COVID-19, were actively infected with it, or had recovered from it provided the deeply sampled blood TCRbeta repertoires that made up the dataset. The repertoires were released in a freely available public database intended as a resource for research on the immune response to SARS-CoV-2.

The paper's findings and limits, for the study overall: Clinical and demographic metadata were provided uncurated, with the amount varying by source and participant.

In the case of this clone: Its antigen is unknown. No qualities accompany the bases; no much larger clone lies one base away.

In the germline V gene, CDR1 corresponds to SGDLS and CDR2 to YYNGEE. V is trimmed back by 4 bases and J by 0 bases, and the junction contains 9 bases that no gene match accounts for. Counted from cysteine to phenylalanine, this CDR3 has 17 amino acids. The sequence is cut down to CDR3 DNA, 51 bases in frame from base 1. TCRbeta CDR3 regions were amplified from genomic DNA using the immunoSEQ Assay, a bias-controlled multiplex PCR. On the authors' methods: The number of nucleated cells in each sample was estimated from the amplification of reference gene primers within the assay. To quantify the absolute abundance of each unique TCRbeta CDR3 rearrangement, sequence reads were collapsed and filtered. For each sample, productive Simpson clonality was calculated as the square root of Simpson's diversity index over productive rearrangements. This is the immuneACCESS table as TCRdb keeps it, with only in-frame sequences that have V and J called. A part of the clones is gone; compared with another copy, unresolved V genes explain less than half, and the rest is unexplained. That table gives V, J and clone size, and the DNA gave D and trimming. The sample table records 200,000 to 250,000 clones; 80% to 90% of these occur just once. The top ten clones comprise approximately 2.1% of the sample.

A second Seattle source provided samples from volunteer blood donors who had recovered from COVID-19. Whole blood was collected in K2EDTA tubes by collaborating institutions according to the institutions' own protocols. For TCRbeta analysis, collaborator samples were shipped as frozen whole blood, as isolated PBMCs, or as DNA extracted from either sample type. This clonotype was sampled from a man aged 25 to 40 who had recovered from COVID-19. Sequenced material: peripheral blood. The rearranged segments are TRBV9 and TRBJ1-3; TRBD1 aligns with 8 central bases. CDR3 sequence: CASSPEVDRGSGNTIYF. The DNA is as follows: TGTGCCAGCAGCCCAGAAGTCGACAGGGGCTCTGGAAACACCATATATTTT.